This TCR beta chain was captured in a study of control samples from healthy donors and cancer patients (dated by TCRdb to 2018 to 2021). Trimming leaves V shorter by 1 base and J shorter by 7 bases, with the junction holding 6 bases beyond the gene matches. CDR1 is given as SGHKS and CDR2 as YYEKEE, both from the germline V gene (reference sequence). The CDR3 numbers 15 residues from cysteine through phenylalanine. CDR3 DNA is the only sequence kept; it has 45 bases, read in frame from the first base. On this clone: The antigen it recognizes is unknown. Qualities for individual bases were not recorded, and no much larger clone is one base off.

The library was built by means of the immunoSEQ multiplex PCR assay. What TCRdb holds here is the immuneACCESS table cut down to in-frame rearrangements. Part of the clones is not present; checked against another copy, under half of the missing clones reflect an unresolved V gene, and the others are unexplained. Present in this sample are about 88,000 clones, 85% to 95% of which were seen just once. The ten largest clones add up to more than 7% of the sample. Sample: blood. The chain employs TRBV5-5 and TRBJ2-2, with 8 middle bases fitting TRBD2. The clonotype was recovered from a man younger than 35 in good health. The CDR3 in this case is CASSLRTSSGGELFF. In nucleotide form, the sequence is TGTGCCAGCAGCTTGAGGACTAGCTCGGGCGGGGAGCTGTTTTTT.